Presented here are 24 T cell receptor beta chains from one specimen sequenced in a study of CD8 T cells in Susac syndrome. Reverse transcription of 0.5 to 1 ug RNA was carried out with random hexamers. TCRdb redid the calling of the immunoSEQ multiplex PCR reads with MiXCR, one entry per CDR3 protein. This table holds roughly 200,000 distinct CDR3 sequences, roughly 92% found once. Sample: CD4+ T cells from PBMCs. The receptors derive from a human donor in good health.

The chain carries TRBV2 and TRBJ1-1; D ambiguous. Germline lookup yields CDR1 SNHLY and CDR2 FYNNEI. Trimming pared 3 bases from V and 1 base from J, leaving 6 bases between. This CDR3 is 13 amino acids long. This CDR3 is CASSEDGNTEAFF. In DNA, the CDR3 is TGTGCCAGCAGTGAGGACGGGAACACTGAAGCTTTCTTT.

The CDR3 DNA follows: TGTGCCAGCAGCATTGATCAGGGGGCAAAGACCCAGTACTTC. Amino acid sequence: CASSIDQGAKTQYF. The chain joins TRBV9 to TRBJ2-5; TRBD1 matches at 8 bases. The V and J ends lost 4 bases and 6 bases, in that order; junction bases with no gene match: 8. The CDR3 sequence is 14 residues long. The germline V gene has CDR1 SGDLS and CDR2 YYNGEE.

This clonotype was counted once. The chain employs TRBV6-2 or TRBV6-3 and TRBJ1-5; D may be TRBD1 (5 bases). The CDR3 covers 13 residues. Trimming cost V 4 bases and J 11 bases, with 15 bases left between them. CDR1 is MNHEY and CDR2 is SVGEGT in the germline V gene. The CDR3, as DNA: TGTGCCAGCAGTTGGGTCAGGGATTGGACCCAGCATTTT. It translates to CASSWVRDWTQHF.

V usage is TRBV7-3 and J usage is TRBJ2-2; a possible D gene is TRBD1 (6 bases). CDR3 length: 17 amino acids. Trimming left V 5 bases short and J 1 base short, with 17 bases between. The germline V gene has CDR1 SGHTA and CDR2 FQGTGA. The CDR3 sequence is CASSPLDPTGNTGELFF. CDR3 nucleotide sequence: TGTGCCAGCAGCCCATTAGACCCGACAGGGAACACCGGGGAGCTGTTTTTT.

The chain links TRBV23-1 to TRBJ2-7; 9 bases fit TRBD1. TRBV23-1 is noted as an ORF with a role that remains uncertain. V dropped 2 bases and J dropped 1; count of bases not matched to a gene: 9. The CDR3 is made up of 17 amino acids. CDR3 DNA: TGCGCCAGCAGTCAAGGAACAGGGGGCGCGCGTTCCTACGAGCAGTACTTC. The encoded protein is CASSQGTGGARSYEQYF.

The chain combines TRBV7-9 with TRBJ1-5; perhaps TRBD1 as D (5 bases). Trimming cost V 5 bases and J 3 bases, with 17 bases left between them. The germline gives CDR1 SEHNR, CDR2 FQNEAQ (reference sequence). The CDR3 runs to 16 residues. The CDR3 protein is CASSRSGGVINQPQHF. CDR3 sequence (DNA): TGTGCCAGCAGCCGCTCCGGAGGGGTGATCAATCAGCCCCAGCATTTT.

This rearrangement joins TRBV7-2 to TRBJ1-1, with 9 bases matching TRBD1. V shed 5 bases and J 4 bases; nucleotides not matched to a gene: 5. CDR1 and CDR2 (germline): SGHTA, FQGNSA. This CDR3 contains 14 residues. CDR3 sequence (DNA): TGTGCCAGCAGCGTGGACAGGGGCCCCACTGAAGCTTTCTTT. It codes for CASSVDRGPTEAFF.

The chain carries TRBV5-6 and TRBJ1-2; D is ambiguous. Germline loops: CDR1 SGHDT, CDR2 YYEEEE. V lost 1 base to trimming and J lost 4 bases, with 11 bases between them. The CDR3 covers 14 residues. In DNA form, the CDR3 reads TGTGCCAGCAGCTTGCTAGGGAACGGCTATGGCTACACCTTC. Its translation is CASSLLGNGYGYTF.

The rearrangement joins TRBV9 to TRBJ2-1; 7 nucleotides line up with TRBD2. Looked up from germline, CDR1 is SGDLS and CDR2 is YYNGEE. The CDR3 totals 16 residues. J gave up 1 base and V 2 bases, and 6 bases lay outside the gene matches. The CDR3 DNA sequence: TGTGCCAGCAGCGTTCGGGGCGGGGGTTCCTACAATGAGCAGTTCTTC. Amino acids: CASSVRGGGSYNEQFF. Full variable domain (missing parts from reference TRBV9 and TRBJ2-1): DSGVTQTPKHLITATGQRVTLRCSPRSGDLSVYWYQQSLDQGLQFLIQYYNGEERAKGNILERFSAQQFPDLHSELNLSSLELGDSALYFCASSVRGGGSYNEQFFGPGTRLTVL.

This clonotype was found a few times. The V call is TRBV15, the J call TRBJ2-7, with TRBD1 matching 7 bases. This CDR3 is 13 amino acids long. Germline trimming cut 3 bases from V and 4 bases from J; bases unmatched to any gene: 3. Germline V CDR1 and CDR2: LNHNV, YYDKDF (reference sequence). The CDR3 DNA follows: TGTGCCACCAGCAGGACAGGGTTGTACGAGCAGTACTTC. It translates to CATSRTGLYEQYF.

The chain is built from TRBV12-3 or TRBV12-4 and TRBJ2-1; maybe TRBD1 (5 bases). The CDR3 is 14 residues long. V lost 3 bases and J 5 bases, leaving 11 bases between the germline ends. CDR3 sequence (DNA): TGTGCCAGCAGTTTCCGGGCAGGGAACAATGAGCAGTTCTTC. Translation gives CASSFRAGNNEQFF.

The CDR3 protein is CASSLITGKSQETQYF. The DNA for the CDR3 is TGTGCCAGCAGCTTAATTACGGGGAAGAGTCAAGAGACCCAGTACTTC. The chain recombines TRBV7-3 with TRBJ2-5; a possible D gene is TRBD2 (5 bases). V dropped 1 base and J dropped 2 bases, with 14 bases sitting between them. This CDR3 spans 16 amino acids. The V gene's germline CDR1 is SGHTA and CDR2 FQGTGA.

The V and J genes are TRBV19 and TRBJ1-1; TRBD1 aligns across 7 bases. CDR1 is LNHDA, CDR2 SQIVND, per germline (reference sequence). V trimming: 7 bases; J trimming: 1 base; junction bases outside the gene matches: 6. There are 14 residues in the CDR3. CDR3 loop: CASKFQGGNTEAFF. CDR3 nucleotides: TGTGCCAGTAAATTTCAGGGGGGGAACACTGAAGCTTTCTTT.

The chain couples TRBV3-1 to TRBJ2-5, with unresolved D. The V gene's germline CDR1 is LGHDT and CDR2 YNNKEL (reference sequence). V gave up 4 bases and J gave up 0 bases, with 9 bases separating them. The CDR3 contains 14 residues. The CDR3 coding sequence is TGTGCCAGCAGCCTCATAGGGAACCAAGAGACCCAGTACTTC. Residues: CASSLIGNQETQYF.

The V gene is TRBV19, the J gene TRBJ2-1, with a possible D match to TRBD1 (5 bases). With 7 bases removed from V and 8 bases from J, the gap between germline ends came to 15 bases. Germline V gene lookup returns CDR1 LNHDA and CDR2 SQIVND (reference sequence). The CDR3 runs 13 residues. Here the CDR3 reads CASTPDTRDEQFF. For the CDR3, the DNA is TGTGCCAGTACCCCGGACACAAGGGATGAGCAGTTCTTC.

V is TRBV2 and J is TRBJ2-2, with TRBD1 matching 11 bases. The CDR3 length is 15 residues. Trimming took 6 bases from V and 4 from J; bases not matched to a gene: 4. Germline V CDR1 and CDR2: SNHLY, FYNNEI. The CDR3 protein is CASRPGTGGTGELFF. DNA of the CDR3: TGTGCCAGCAGACCCGGGACAGGGGGCACCGGGGAGCTGTTTTTT.

The V gene is TRBV5-1, the J gene TRBJ1-1; D gene uncertain. Trimming removed 0 bases from V and 4 bases from J, with 10 bases in between. The germline gives CDR1 SGHRS, CDR2 YFSETQ. The CDR3 runs to 14 residues. CDR3 region: CASSLVGELTEAFF. CDR3 DNA: TGCGCCAGCAGCTTGGTCGGGGAACTCACTGAAGCTTTCTTT.

This sequence joins TRBV29-1 and TRBJ2-1; a possible D gene is TRBD1 (6 bases). This CDR3 contains 13 residues. Germline lookup yields CDR1 SQVTM and CDR2 ANQGSEA. Deletions cut 2 bases from V and 15 bases from J, with 20 bases between. CDR3 in amino acids: CSVETGSLTGLFF. CDR3 bases: TGCAGCGTTGAAACAGGGTCTCTAACGGGCCTGTTCTTC.

The sample holds one count of this clonotype. V gene TRBV12-3 or TRBV12-4 combines with J gene TRBJ1-5; 7 bases align to TRBD1. This CDR3 has 15 amino acids. After removal of 3 bases from V and 6 bases from J, the junction contained 8 bases not matched to a gene. The CDR3 bases are TGTGCCAGCAGTTTGGGCTTACAGGGGACTCAGCCCCAGCATTTT. Translated, it gives CASSLGLQGTQPQHF.

V is TRBV9 and J is TRBJ1-2, with D tentatively TRBD1 (5 bases). CDR3 length: 12 amino acids. Germline V lookup: CDR1 SGDLS, CDR2 YYNGEE. Trimming shortened V by 1 base and J by 5 bases, and 6 bases separated the two germline ends. CDR3 nucleotide sequence: TGTGCCAGCAGCGTACCAGGGTATGGCTACACCTTC. Translation gives CASSVPGYGYTF.

The gene calls are TRBV4-1 and TRBJ1-3; D gene unclear. The germline V gene has CDR1 MGHRA and CDR2 YSYEKL. The ends were cut back, 0 bases at V and 1 base at J, with 22 bases in the middle. This CDR3 contains 20 residues. The CDR3 reads CASSQEGKGRLVPSGNTIYF. DNA for the CDR3: TGCGCCAGCAGCCAAGAGGGTAAAGGCAGGCTCGTTCCTTCTGGAAACACCATATATTTT.

This clonotype was detected only once. CDR3 loop: CASTDRGLNEKLFF. The CDR3 coding sequence is TGTGCCAGTACCGACCGCGGCCTTAATGAAAAACTGTTTTTT. This rearrangement joins TRBV19 to TRBJ1-4; no firm D call. V lost 7 bases and J 4 bases, leaving 13 bases between the germline ends. Looked up from germline, CDR1 is LNHDA and CDR2 is SQIVND (reference sequence). This CDR3 has 14 amino acids.

The chain links TRBV9 to TRBJ2-7; TRBD1 matches at 10 bases. V dropped 9 bases and J dropped 8; count of bases not matched to a gene: 11. CDR3 length equals 13 residues. Germline V gives CDR1 SGDLS, CDR2 YYNGEE. The CDR3 DNA reads as TGTGCCACCGCGGGGACAGGGGCCCTACAGCAGTACGTC. Its protein product is CATAGTGALQQYV.

In DNA, the CDR3 is TGTGCCAGCAGAGCAAGAGCGGGGGGGCCAGATACGCAGTATTTT. Residues: CASRARAGGPDTQYF. The V and J genes are TRBV27 and TRBJ2-3; 10 bases fit TRBD2. Trimming at V came to 6 bases and at J to 4 bases, leaving 7 bases not matched to a gene. The CDR3 runs 15 residues. The V gene's germline CDR1 is MNHEY and CDR2 SMNVEV (reference sequence).